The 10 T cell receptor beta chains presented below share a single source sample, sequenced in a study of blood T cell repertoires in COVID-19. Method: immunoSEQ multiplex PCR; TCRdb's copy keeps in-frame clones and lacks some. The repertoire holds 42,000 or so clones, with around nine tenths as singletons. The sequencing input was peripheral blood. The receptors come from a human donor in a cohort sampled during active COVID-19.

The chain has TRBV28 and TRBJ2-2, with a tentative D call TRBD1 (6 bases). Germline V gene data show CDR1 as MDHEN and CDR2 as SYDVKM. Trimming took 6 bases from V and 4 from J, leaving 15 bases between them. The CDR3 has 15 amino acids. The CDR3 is CASSPGTRGTGELFF. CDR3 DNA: TGTGCCAGCAGCCCCGGGACAAGAGGCACCGGGGAGCTGTTTTTT.

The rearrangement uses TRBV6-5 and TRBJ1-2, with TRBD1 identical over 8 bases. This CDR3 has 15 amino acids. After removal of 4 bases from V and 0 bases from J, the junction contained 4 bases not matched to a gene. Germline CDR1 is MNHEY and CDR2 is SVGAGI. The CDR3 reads CASSSDRGANYGYTF. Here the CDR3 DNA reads TGTGCCAGCAGTTCTGACAGGGGAGCTAACTATGGCTACACCTTC.

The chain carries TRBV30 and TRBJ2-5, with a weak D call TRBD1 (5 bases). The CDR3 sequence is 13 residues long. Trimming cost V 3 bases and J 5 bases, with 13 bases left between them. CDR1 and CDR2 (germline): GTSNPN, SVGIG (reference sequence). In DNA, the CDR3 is TGTGCCTGGAGCCCAGGACAATGGGAGACCCAGTACTTC. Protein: CAWSPGQWETQYF. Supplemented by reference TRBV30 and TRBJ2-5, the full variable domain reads SQTIHQWPATLVQPVGSPLSLECTVEGTSNPNLYWYRQAAGRGLQLLFYSVGIGQISSEVPQNLSASRPQDRQFILSSKKLLLSDSGFYLCAWSPGQWETQYFGPGTRLLVL.

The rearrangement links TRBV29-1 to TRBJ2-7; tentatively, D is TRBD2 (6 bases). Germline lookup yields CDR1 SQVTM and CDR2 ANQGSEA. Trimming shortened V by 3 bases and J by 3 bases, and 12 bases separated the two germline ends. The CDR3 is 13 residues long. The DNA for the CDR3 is TGCAGCGTTGAGCGGGATGCAGGCTACGAGCAGTACTTC. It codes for CSVERDAGYEQYF.

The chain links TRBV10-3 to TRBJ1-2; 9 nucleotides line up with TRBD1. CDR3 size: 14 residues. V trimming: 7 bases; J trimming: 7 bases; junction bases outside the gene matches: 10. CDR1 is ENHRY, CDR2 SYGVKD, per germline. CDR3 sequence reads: CAITGDGTGLGYTF. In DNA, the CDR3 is TGTGCCATCACAGGAGACGGGACAGGGCTTGGCTACACCTTC.

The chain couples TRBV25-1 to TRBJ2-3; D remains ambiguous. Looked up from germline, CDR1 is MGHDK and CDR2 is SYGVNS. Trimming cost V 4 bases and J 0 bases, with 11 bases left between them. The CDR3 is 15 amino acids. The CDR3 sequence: CASSGNFPSTDTQYF. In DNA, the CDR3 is TGTGCCAGCAGTGGTAACTTCCCTAGCACAGATACGCAGTATTTT.

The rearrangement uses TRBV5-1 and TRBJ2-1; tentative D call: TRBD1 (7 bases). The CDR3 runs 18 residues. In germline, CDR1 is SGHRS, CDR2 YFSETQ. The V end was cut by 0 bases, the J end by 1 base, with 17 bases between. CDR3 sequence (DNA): TGCGCCAGCAGCTTGGCCCAGTCAGGGGGGCGATCCTACAATGAGCAGTTCTTC. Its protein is CASSLAQSGGRSYNEQFF. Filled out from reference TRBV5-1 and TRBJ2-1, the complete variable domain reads KAGVTQTPRYLIKTRGQQVTLSCSPISGHRSVSWYQQTPGQGLQFLFEYFSETQRNKGNFPGRFSGRQFSNSRSEMNVSTLELGDSALYLCASSLAQSGGRSYNEQFFGPGTRLTVL.

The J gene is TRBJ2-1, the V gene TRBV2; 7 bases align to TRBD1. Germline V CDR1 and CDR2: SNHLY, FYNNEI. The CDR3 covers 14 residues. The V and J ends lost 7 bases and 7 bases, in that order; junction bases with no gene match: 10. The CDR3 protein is CASKLGQFGNEQFF. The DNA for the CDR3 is TGTGCCAGCAAGTTGGGACAGTTTGGAAATGAGCAGTTCTTC.

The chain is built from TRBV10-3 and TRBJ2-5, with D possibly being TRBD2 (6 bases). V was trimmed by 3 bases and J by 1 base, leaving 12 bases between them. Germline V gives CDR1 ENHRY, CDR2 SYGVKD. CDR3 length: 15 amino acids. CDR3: CAISERGGLQETQYF. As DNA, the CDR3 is TGTGCCATCAGTGAACGGGGAGGACTCCAAGAGACCCAGTACTTC.

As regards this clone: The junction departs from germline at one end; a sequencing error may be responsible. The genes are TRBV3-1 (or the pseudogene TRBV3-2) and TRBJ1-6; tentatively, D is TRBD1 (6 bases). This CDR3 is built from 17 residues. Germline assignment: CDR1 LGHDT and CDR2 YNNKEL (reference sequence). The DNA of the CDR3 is TGTGCCAGCAGCCATTCCACAGGGTATAGTGTTGGTTCACTCCTCCACTTT. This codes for CASSHSTGYSVGSLLHF.